The rows below give T cell receptor beta chains drawn from one sample of a study of OX40 agonist ivuxolimab in advanced cancers. Using immunoSEQ multiplex PCR, the repertoire was profiled, and TCRdb retains in-frame clones only, with some absent. The sample gives 58,000 or so clones, roughly four fifths of which show up once; around 0.7% is in the top ten. Here the sequenced sample was CD4+ or CD8+ T cells sorted from blood, taken in a trial of the OX40 agonist ivuxolimab. The receptors shown here come from an adult with an advanced solid tumor such as melanoma, head and neck, liver or kidney cancer. Each CDR3 is given with its conserved first and last residue. D genes are given only for firm matches. Clone size is given for some rows only: seen once, a few or many times, or a class if the clone is expanded.

v_call	d_call	j_call	clone_size	cdr3_aa	cdr3_nt
TRBV27	TRBD2	TRBJ2-1	-	CASWEGGTYNEQFF	TGTGCCAGCTGGGAGGGTGGGACCTACAATGAGCAGTTCTTC
TRBV9	-	TRBJ1-3	-	CASSTRAQGQDTIYF	TGTGCCAGCAGCACCCGGGCCCAGGGGCAAGACACCATATATTTT
TRBV5-1	-	TRBJ1-4	-	CASSPGIGEKLFF	TGCGCCAGCAGCCCCGGGATCGGAGAAAAACTGTTTTTT
TRBV27	-	TRBJ2-3	-	CASSSATDTQYF	TGTGCCAGCAGTTCAGCCACAGATACGCAGTATTTT
TRBV28	-	TRBJ1-1	once	CASSLSEVVMNTEAFF	TGTGCCAGCAGTTTATCAGAGGTTGTCATGAACACTGAAGCTTTCTTT
TRBV12-5	TRBD2	TRBJ2-3	-	CASARLAGDTDTQYF	TGTGCTAGTGCCCGATTAGCGGGAGACACAGATACGCAGTATTTT
TRBV5-6	TRBD2	TRBJ2-7	-	CASSLPSGSYEQYF	TGTGCCAGCAGCTTGCCTAGCGGGAGCTACGAGCAGTACTTC
TRBV7-6	-	TRBJ1-6	-	CASSPLQKSPLHF	TGTGCCAGCAGCCCACTCCAGAAGTCACCCCTCCACTTT
TRBV11-3	-	TRBJ2-3	-	CASSSGFEDTQYF	TGTGCCAGCAGCTCTGGGTTTGAAGATACGCAGTATTTT
TRBV19	TRBD2	TRBJ2-3	-	CAATSGSLGDNTQYF	TGTGCCGCAACTAGCGGGAGTTTGGGGGATAATACGCAGTATTTT